This T cell receptor (beta chain) stems from a study of T cells in Graves' hyperthyroidism and ophthalmopathy. The CDR3 contains 17 residues. Germline assignment: CDR1 MNHEY and CDR2 SVGEGT. V shed 2 bases, J shed 1 base, and the junction held 7 bases outside the gene matches. This clonotype was observed a handful of times. The CDR3 regions of TCR beta were amplified from RNA transcripts. Primed by the HTBI set, a first-round RT-PCR was run on the TCR CDR3. TCRdb itself ran the multiplex PCR reads through MiXCR, one entry per CDR3 protein. The data show about 350,000 distinct CDR3 sequences, 14% seen once. Patients aged 18 to 65 had newly diagnosed hyperthyroidism lasting under 2 months.

The V gene is TRBV6-2 or TRBV6-3, the J gene TRBJ1-5, with TRBD1 identical over 8 bases. The sequenced sample was blood. The TCR sequence derives from a woman in her 30s with Graves' hyperthyroidism. CDR3 region: CASSYASYRGSNQPQHF. The CDR3 coding sequence is TGTGCCAGCAGTTACGCTTCATACAGGGGGAGCAATCAGCCCCAGCATTTT.